This TCR beta chain was identified in a study of T cells in Graves' hyperthyroidism and ophthalmopathy. The ends were cut back, 10 bases at V and 7 bases at J, with 13 bases in the middle. This CDR3 is 11 amino acids long. Germline CDR1 and CDR2: MNHNY and SVGAGI (reference sequence). Many counts were recorded for this clonotype. Template material for amplifying TCR beta CDR3 regions consisted of RNA transcripts. The HTBI primer set served for first-round RT-PCR of the TCR CDR3. TCRdb re-called the multiplex PCR reads with MiXCR, one entry per CDR3 protein. The profile shows 800,000 or so distinct CDR3 sequences, 38% of them singletons.

J is TRBJ1-2 and V is TRBV6-6, with a possible D match to TRBD1 (6 bases). This TCR was sampled from a man aged 18 to 29 with Graves' hyperthyroidism. The material sequenced was blood. The CDR3 region is CAMQGMSGYTF. CDR3 nucleotides: TGTGCCATGCAGGGGATGTCTGGCTACACCTTC.